This T cell receptor beta chain was obtained from a study of blood T cells in healthy people across ages. This clonotype was observed a handful of times. CDR1 is SGHAT, CDR2 FQNNGV, per germline. The CDR3 extends over 18 amino acids. V lost 0 bases, J lost 0 bases, and 7 bases stayed unmatched. A J-beta primer mix and a sample-barcoded 5' primer were used in a second PCR of about 6 to 12 cycles. MiXCR, applied by TCRdb to the 5' RACE reads, yields one record per CDR3 protein. In the table there are roughly 1,700,000 distinct CDR3 sequences, 28% of which are singletons. Sequenced input: blood. This sequence originates from a woman aged 30 to 39 in good health. This rearrangement joins TRBV11-2 to TRBJ2-1, with 8 bases that match TRBD2. DNA for the CDR3: TGTGCCAGCAGCTTAGATTCCCCTGCGGGGGGCTCCTACAATGAGCAGTTCTTC. Translating gives CASSLDSPAGGSYNEQFF.